A selection of T cell receptor beta chains follows, all from one sample in a study of cytomegalovirus exposure and HLA in healthy donors. The table came from immunoSEQ multiplex PCR; TCRdb's copy has only in-frame clones and leaves some out. The table has 110,000 to 150,000 clones, roughly 75% seen once. Input material: PBMCs. Receptors were obtained from a man aged 30 to 45 in good health and CMV-seronegative. Each CDR3 is given with its conserved first and last residue. A D gene is named only where the DNA matches it firmly. Size tells how often a clone was seen (once, few, many) or the class of an expanded clone, and some rows leave it out.

>-|TRBD1|TRBV6-5|TRBJ2-7
CASSRGQGSRYEQYF
TGTGCCAGCAGTCGGGGACAGGGCAGTCGGTACGAGCAGTACTTC
>-|-|TRBV2|TRBJ1-2
CASNAGTFYGYTF
TGTGCCAGCAACGCCGGGACATTCTATGGCTACACCTTC
>few|-|TRBV19|TRBJ2-1
CASAYSGSYNEQFF
TGTGCCAGTGCCTATAGCGGATCCTACAATGAGCAGTTCTTC
>few|TRBD1|TRBV4-1|TRBJ1-5
CASSQEGGQAYQPQHF
TGCGCCAGCAGCCAAGAAGGGGGACAGGCTTATCAGCCCCAGCATTTT
>-|-|TRBV4-1|TRBJ1-2
CASSQEAGFIGYTF
TGCGCCAGCAGCCAAGAAGCAGGGTTTATCGGCTACACCTTC
>-|TRBD2|TRBV5-4|TRBJ2-7
CASSRELAGAAYEQYF
TGTGCCAGCAGCAGGGAACTAGCGGGAGCCGCCTACGAGCAGTACTTC
>-|-|TRBV9|TRBJ2-2
CASSVEPGVLTGELFF
TGTGCCAGCAGCGTAGAGCCAGGGGTACTCACCGGGGAGCTGTTTTTT
>-|TRBD1|TRBV2|TRBJ1-5
CASNGQGAFSQPQHF
TGTGCCAGCAACGGACAGGGGGCTTTCAGCCAGCCCCAGCATTTT
>few|-|TRBV5-1|TRBJ1-5
CASSLVGGGSNQPQHF
TGCGCCAGCAGCTTGGTCGGGGGTGGGAGCAATCAGCCCCAGCATTTT
>-|TRBD1|TRBV7-8|TRBJ1-2
CASSPGTGYGYTF
TGTGCCAGCAGCCCGGGGACAGGGTATGGCTACACCTTC
>-|TRBD1|TRBV7-9|TRBJ1-5
CASSSPRDRGPQPQHF
TGTGCCAGCAGCTCCCCCCGGGACAGGGGGCCTCAGCCCCAGCATTTT
>once|TRBD2|TRBV5-1|TRBJ2-1
CASSLLADHNEQFF
TGCGCCAGCAGCTTGCTAGCGGATCACAATGAGCAGTTCTTC
>-|-|TRBV18|TRBJ1-3
CASSPPTTSGNTIYF
TGTGCCAGCTCACCGCCCACTACATCGGGAAACACCATATATTTT